This paragraph reports one T cell receptor beta chain. Its cognate antigen is unknown. The CDR3 goes on 3 residues after the read ends, and that part is filled in from the germline J gene. This sample is part of a study of T cell clonality in common variable immunodeficiency. Study findings and constraints: Repertoire-complication correlations in CVID were limited by patient heterogeneity. Common variable immunodeficiency TCR beta sequences reportedly had fewer deletions and N-nucleotide insertions.

The CDR3 runs 15 residues. CDR1 MNHNS and CDR2 SASEGT come from the germline V gene. Trimming pared 3 bases from V and 0 bases from J, leaving 9 bases between. Here immunoSEQ multiplex PCR was the method, and the copy in TCRdb shows in-frame clones only, minus some. The sample includes 15,000 to 20,000 clones, none of them occurring once. Sequenced input: peripheral blood mononuclear cells. The clonotype was recovered from a human donor with common variable immunodeficiency. V gene TRBV6-1 combines with J gene TRBJ2-4; D might be TRBD2 (7 bases). The DNA read from the CDR3 is TGTGCCAGCAGTGAGGGGGGGCTAGCCAAAAACATT. It yields the protein CASSEGGLAKNI. The full CDR3 sequence reads CASSEGGLAKNIQYF.